These 32 T cell receptor beta chains came from one sample sequenced in a study of metastatic and nonmetastatic thyroid tumors. No treatment had been given to any patient before thyroid surgery. With MiXCR, TCRdb reprocessed the PCR reads. Of around 89,000 clones in the sample, under 15% were seen once. Material: blood. These TCRs come from a female donor with papillary thyroid cancer or a benign thyroid nodule (not recorded which). Some clones in this sample may be carry-over from other donors' samples.

This clone is classed as medium-sized. The genes are TRBV5-1 and TRBJ2-7; 9 bases line up with TRBD1. Germline V CDR1 and CDR2: SGHRS, YFSETQ. CDR3 length: 14 amino acids. V was pared by 4 bases and J by 3 bases, with 5 bases of the junction left unmatched. The chain's CDR3 is CASSPGTGHYEQYF. The DNA of the CDR3 is TGCGCCAGCAGCCCCGGGACAGGGCACTACGAGCAGTACTTC.

Many counts were recorded for this clone. This sequence joins TRBV30 and TRBJ2-6; no clear D gene. The ends were cut back, 8 bases at V and 4 bases at J, with 9 bases in the middle. From germline, CDR1 is GTSNPN and CDR2 SVGIG (reference sequence). This CDR3 has 12 amino acids. Here the CDR3 reads CAATGGANVLTF. In nucleotides, the CDR3 is TGTGCCGCCACCGGCGGGGCCAACGTCCTGACTTTC.

The gene calls are TRBV6-1 and TRBJ1-1, with 9 bases matching TRBD1. Germline V CDR1 and CDR2: MNHNS, SASEGT. V lost 8 bases, J lost 5 bases, and 18 bases stayed unmatched. This CDR3 has 17 amino acids. CDR3 protein: CASHLPGTGSSSTEAFF. The CDR3 DNA follows: TGTGCCAGCCACCTCCCCGGGACAGGGTCAAGTTCTACTGAAGCTTTCTTT.

At least ten counts were recorded for this clone. The genes are TRBV20-1 and TRBJ1-1; D is uncertain. The CDR3 loop spans 12 amino acids. The V gene's germline CDR1 is DFQATT and CDR2 SNEGSKA (reference sequence). V was shortened by 1 base and J by 1 base, with 4 bases between the two germline ends. In DNA form, the CDR3 reads TGCAGTGCTAGAGTGAGGAACACTGAAGCTTTCTTT. Translation: CSARVRNTEAFF.

CDR3 DNA sequence: TGTGCCAGTAAAATGCGGACGGTCGCATTTCAAACAGATACGCAGTATTTT. This encodes CASKMRTVAFQTDTQYF. V and J are TRBV19 and TRBJ2-3; the D is unclear. This CDR3 spans 17 amino acids. Germline V gives CDR1 LNHDA, CDR2 SQIVND (reference sequence). The ends were cut back, 7 bases at V and 3 bases at J, with 23 bases in the middle.

This clone was observed many times. The junction departs from germline at one end; a sequencing error may be responsible. The chain recombines TRBV9 with TRBJ2-5; TRBD1 matches at 8 bases. The germline V gene has CDR1 SGDLS and CDR2 YYNGEE. The CDR3 runs 15 residues. The CDR3 DNA is TGTGCCAGCAGCGCCGCAGGGACAGGCTGGGAGACTCAGTACTTC. Amino acid sequence: CASSAAGTGWETQYF.

This clone was found many times. V is TRBV28 and J is TRBJ2-7; 9 nucleotides align to TRBD2. The CDR3 spans 16 residues. With V trimmed by 5 bases and J by 0 bases, 8 bases remained unmatched. Germline CDR1 reads MDHEN; CDR2 reads SYDVKM. In nucleotides, the CDR3 is TGTGCCAGCAGTAGCGGGGGGTCGACCCGCTCCTACGAGCAGTACTTC. Amino acids: CASSSGGSTRSYEQYF.

As for this clone: The final CDR3 position lacks the conserved phenylalanine or tryptophan, pointing to a likely read error. The rearrangement uses TRBV20-1 and TRBJ2-1; D may be TRBD2 (6 bases). The germline V gene encodes CDR1 DFQATT and CDR2 SNEGSKA (reference sequence). CDR3 length: 15 amino acids. V was shortened by 2 bases and J by 7 bases, with 18 bases between the two germline ends. The CDR3 DNA reads as TGCAGTGCTAGACCCTCAAGGTGGGGGGTTAATGAGCAGTTCCTC. Its translation: CSARPSRWGVNEQFL.

This clone was counted ten times or more. This sample also contains other DNA sequences that code for the same CDR3. The chain couples TRBV28 to TRBJ2-1; D possibly corresponds to TRBD2 (6 bases). Trimming stripped 3 bases from V and 6 bases from J, with 6 bases between. Germline V CDR1 and CDR2: MDHEN, SYDVKM. The CDR3 consists of 12 residues. The CDR3 bases are TGTGCCAGCAGTTTGGGGGGCAATGAGCAGTTCTTC. Translation gives CASSLGGNEQFF.

The V and J genes are TRBV29-1 and TRBJ1-1; D gene uncertain. The germline gives CDR1 SQVTM, CDR2 ANQGSEA. V dropped 4 bases and J dropped 4 bases, with 16 bases sitting between them. CDR3 size: 14 residues. CDR3 sequence reads: CSVGSLPPSTEAFF. The CDR3 nucleotides are TGCAGCGTTGGCAGTCTCCCCCCCTCCACTGAAGCTTTCTTT.

This clone was found many times. V and J are TRBV12-3 or TRBV12-4 and TRBJ2-1; the match to TRBD1 covers 7 bases. With 6 bases clipped from V and 6 bases from J, the junction kept 11 bases outside the gene matches. The CDR3 totals 15 residues. CDR3 sequence: CASRSSPGQSNEQFF. The CDR3 DNA sequence: TGTGCCAGCAGATCATCCCCGGGACAGAGCAATGAGCAGTTCTTC.

V usage is TRBV4-1 and J usage is TRBJ1-6; maybe TRBD1 (5 bases). This CDR3 has 16 residues. In germline, CDR1 is MGHRA, CDR2 YSYEKL. Trimming left V 2 bases short and J 2 bases short, with 10 bases between. CDR3 sequence reads: CASSQPTATYNSPLHF. CDR3 nucleotides: TGCGCCAGCAGCCAACCGACAGCTACCTATAATTCACCCCTCCACTTT.

This clone was seen only a few times. The rearrangement links TRBV6-6 to TRBJ2-3; perhaps TRBD1 as D (6 bases). There are 16 residues in the CDR3. The V and J ends lost 2 bases and 7 bases respectively, with 19 bases between them. Germline V gives CDR1 MNHNY, CDR2 SVGAGI (reference sequence). In nucleotides, the CDR3 is TGTGCCAGCAGTTACGGGATAGGGCAAAGGGGGAATACGCAGTATTTT. It yields the protein CASSYGIGQRGNTQYF.

This clone was seen ten or more times. This chain connects TRBV7-2 to TRBJ2-7, with 7 bases aligning to TRBD1. This CDR3 spans 14 amino acids. Germline CDR1 is SGHTA and CDR2 is FQGNSA. V trimming: 5 bases; J trimming: 6 bases; junction bases outside the gene matches: 10. Here the CDR3 DNA reads TGTGCCAGCAGCCGTTCCGGGACAGTGTCCGAGCAGTACTTC. Translating it yields CASSRSGTVSEQYF.

V is TRBV27 and J is TRBJ1-5, with 12 bases fitting TRBD1. The CDR3 has 15 residues. CDR1 is MNHEY, CDR2 SMNVEV, per germline (reference sequence). The junction had 6 bases not matched to a gene; V was cut back by 6 bases and J by 6 bases. The CDR3 sequence is CASSPGTGGGQPQHF. The CDR3 bases are TGTGCCAGCAGCCCCGGGACAGGGGGCGGTCAGCCCCAGCATTTT.

The CDR3 nucleotides read TGCAGTGCTGCTACCCCCTCAGGTAGCGGGAGCAACGAGCAGTACTTC. Its translation is CSAATPSGSGSNEQYF. The chain couples TRBV20-1 to TRBJ2-7; 9 bases agree with TRBD2. Per germline, CDR1 DFQATT and CDR2 SNEGSKA (reference sequence). V was clipped by 5 bases and J by 5 bases; unmatched bases: 16. The CDR3 has 16 residues.

The rearrangement links TRBV4-2 to TRBJ2-3; 7 nucleotides line up with TRBD2. CDR3 size: 16 residues. Trimming took 1 base from V and 3 from J; bases not matched to a gene: 7. Germline values: CDR1 LGHNA, CDR2 YNFKEQ. This CDR3 is CASSQAAAGLTDTQYF. The CDR3 region has the DNA TGTGCCAGCAGCCAAGCGGCAGCGGGGCTAACAGATACGCAGTATTTT.

The sample holds a few counts of this clone. One base away lies a much larger clone, so this may be a sequencing read error. Within the sample, other DNA sequences also encode this same CDR3. This chain joins TRBV20-1 and TRBJ1-1, with unresolved D. The germline CDR1 and CDR2 sequences are DFQATT and SNEGSKA (reference sequence). This CDR3 comprises 9 residues. Trimming left V 3 bases short and J 7 bases short, with 3 bases between. Here the CDR3 DNA reads TGCAGTGCTAGCGGTGAAGCTTTCTTT. Amino acids: CSASGEAFF.

This clone was seen at least ten times. The CDR3 DNA follows: TGTGCCAGCAGCCCAACCCGCGGGGGGATGGGGACACGCAATGAGCAGTTCTTC. It codes for CASSPTRGGMGTRNEQFF. The rearrangement links TRBV11-1 to TRBJ2-1; 8 bases align to TRBD2. Per germline, CDR1 SGHAT and CDR2 FQDESV (reference sequence). J was trimmed by 6 bases and V by 5 bases; bases with no gene match: 18. The CDR3 runs 18 residues.

Notes on this clone: One junction end disagrees with the germline gene, perhaps due to a read error. The V call is TRBV7-2, the J call TRBJ1-1, with TRBD1 as a possible D gene (5 bases). The germline V gene has CDR1 SGHTA and CDR2 FQGNSA. This CDR3 is built from 15 residues. CDR3 loop: CVSSLGASLNTESFF. In DNA form, the CDR3 reads TGTGTCAGCAGCTTAGGGGCCTCCTTGAACACTGAATCTTTCTTT.

This clone was recorded at least ten times. The CDR3 bases are TGTGCCAGCAGCTTATCCCACAGGGATAATTCACCCCTCCACTTT. This translates into CASSLSHRDNSPLHF. The chain recombines TRBV11-2 with TRBJ1-6; possibly TRBD1 for D (6 bases). This CDR3 has 15 residues. The germline gives CDR1 SGHAT, CDR2 FQNNGV. V shed 2 bases and J shed 5 bases, with 10 bases lying between them.

This clone has a count of ten or more. V gene TRBV27 combines with J gene TRBJ1-3, with a tentative D call TRBD1 (6 bases). The CDR3 extends over 14 amino acids. V lost 2 bases and J 2 bases, leaving 7 bases between the germline ends. CDR1 is MNHEY and CDR2 is SMNVEV in the germline V gene (reference sequence). CDR3 protein: CASSLKGAGNTIYF. The CDR3 DNA reads TGTGCCAGCAGTTTAAAGGGGGCTGGAAACACCATATATTTT.

Details on this clone: This sequence may be a read error, since a much larger clone differs from it by one base. The chain couples TRBV27 to TRBJ1-4; D call uncertain. V shed 2 bases and J shed 5 bases, with 18 bases lying between them. Germline loops: CDR1 MNHEY, CDR2 SMNVEV (reference sequence). The CDR3 totals 17 residues. CDR3 loop: CASSLRAAGPANEKLFF. Here the CDR3 DNA reads TGTGCCAGCAGTTTACGGGCAGCCGGACCCGCGAATGAAAAACTGTTTTTT.

This clone was counted a few times. A much bigger clone sits one base away, suggesting this may be a read error. The chain uses TRBV20-1 and TRBJ2-1; possible D gene TRBD2, 6 bases. CDR3 length: 14 residues. CDR1 and CDR2 (germline): DFQATT, SNEGSKA (reference sequence). The DNA for the CDR3 is TGCAGTGCTAGAAAGCAGACTAGTGGAAATGAGCAGCTCTTC. It specifies CSARKQTSGNEQLF.

This clone was observed at least ten times. V and J are TRBV6-1 and TRBJ2-7, with D hard to call. CDR1 and CDR2 (germline): MNHNS, SASEGT. This CDR3 contains 16 residues. V lost 5 bases and J 0 bases, leaving 17 bases between the germline ends. Here the CDR3 DNA reads TGTGCCAGCAGTTCCCCCCGGTCCCAGAGCTCCTACGAGCAGTACTTC. Its translation is CASSSPRSQSSYEQYF.

There are many counts of this clone. The rearrangement joins TRBV6-1 to TRBJ1-2; D not resolved. V lost 6 bases, J lost 0 bases, and 5 bases lay in between. The length of the CDR3 is 12 residues. The germline CDR1 and CDR2 sequences are MNHNS and SASEGT. CDR3 region: CASRGPNYGYTF. CDR3 nucleotides: TGTGCCAGCAGAGGTCCTAACTATGGCTACACCTTC.

This clone has ten or more counts. V is TRBV28 and J is TRBJ1-1; D call uncertain. CDR3 length equals 14 residues. V was pared by 4 bases and J by 1 base, with 10 bases between. The germline V gene encodes CDR1 MDHEN and CDR2 SYDVKM. The DNA of the CDR3 is TGTGCCAGCAGTTCGATCTTCGGGAACACTGAAGCTTTCTTT. It is translated as CASSSIFGNTEAFF.

This clone was counted ten times or more. This rearrangement joins TRBV7-6 to TRBJ2-2; 7 nucleotides match TRBD2. Germline trimming cut 5 bases from V and 5 bases from J; bases unmatched to any gene: 8. The germline CDR1 and CDR2 sequences are SGHVS and FNYEAQ. This CDR3 has 15 amino acids. CDR3 region: CASSVVMGGTGELFF. The CDR3 DNA follows: TGTGCCAGCAGCGTCGTGATGGGAGGGACCGGGGAGCTGTTTTTT.

This clone was seen a handful of times. The rearrangement uses TRBV24-1 and TRBJ2-3; D is undetermined. The CDR3 runs 14 residues. The ends were cut back, 2 bases at V and 4 bases at J, with 9 bases in the middle. In germline, CDR1 is KGHDR, CDR2 SFDVKD. In DNA, the CDR3 is TGTGCCACCAGTGATTCACAAGGGTCAGATACGCAGTATTTT. Translation: CATSDSQGSDTQYF.

This clone came up many times. The CDR3 protein is CASSYSIQSANEKLFF. CDR3 DNA sequence: TGTGCCAGCAGTTACTCAATACAGTCGGCTAATGAAAAACTGTTTTTT. This chain links TRBV6-5 with TRBJ1-4; D gene unclear. V shed 0 bases and J shed 3 bases, with 11 bases lying between them. This CDR3 has 16 residues. Germline loops: CDR1 MNHEY, CDR2 SVGAGI.

This clone was recorded many times. The chain couples TRBV6-5 to TRBJ1-5, with no clear D. CDR1 and CDR2 from the germline V gene are MNHEY and SVGAGI. The CDR3 runs to 12 residues. V was shortened by 2 bases and J by 12 bases, with 11 bases between the two germline ends. The CDR3 coding sequence is TGTGCCAGCAGTTACGGGGAGGGAATCCAGCATTTT. Its protein is CASSYGEGIQHF.

This clone has ten or more counts. The chain joins TRBV10-1 to TRBJ1-2; D gene ambiguous. This CDR3 region has 12 residues. Trimming cost V 11 bases and J 4 bases, with 14 bases left between them. The germline V gene has CDR1 WNHNN and CDR2 SYGVQD (reference sequence). The CDR3 loop is CAPRGNPYGYTF. In DNA, the CDR3 is TGCGCCCCCCGGGGTAACCCCTATGGCTACACCTTC.